This T cell receptor beta chain comes out of a study of human T cells and chemical hapten exposure. The ends lost 2 bases at V and 9 bases at J; junction bases unmatched: 5. This CDR3 is built from 13 residues. TCRdb re-called the RACE reads through MiXCR, storing one row per CDR3 protein. The table shows 180,000 or so distinct CDR3 sequences, with more than 20% occurring only once. The time point is: patch test 3, about 24 weeks after DPC sensitization. Treatment specified: therapeutic diphenylcyclopropenone sensitization with weekly scalp DPC. The chain couples TRBV12-3 or TRBV12-4 to TRBJ2-5; 8 positions match TRBD2. This specimen consisted of whole blood, obtained in connection with sensitization to the hapten diphenylcyclopropenone (DPC). This sequence was found in a woman between 40 and 50 years old with alopecia areata. Some clones in this sample may be carry-over from other donors' samples. The CDR3 DNA is TGTGCCAGCAGTTTAAGCGGGGGCGAGGCCCAGTACTTC. It encodes CASSLSGGEAQYF.